The 3 T cell receptor beta chains presented below share a single source sample, sequenced in a study of monozygotic twins with inflammatory bowel disease. From its re-call of the 5' RACE reads, TCRdb lists each CDR3 protein once, without DNA. The ten top clones account for around 2.3%, within a sample of around 380,000 distinct CDR3 sequences. The sample consisted of blood. The receptor set was obtained from a human donor with ulcerative colitis or Crohn's disease, or a healthy co-twin of an affected twin (not recorded which).

V and J are TRBV6-1 and TRBJ2-7; with no DNA, the TCRdb D assignment of TRBD2 cannot be verified. The CDR3 consists of 19 residues. CDR1 and CDR2 from the germline V gene are MNHNS and SASEGT. CDR3 protein: CASSPRPSPAGGRTYEQYF.

This chain uses TRBV4-3 with TRBJ2-7; the TCRdb call, TRBD2, lacks DNA for checking. Looked up from germline, CDR1 is LGHNA and CDR2 is YSLEER. The CDR3 contains 16 residues. The CDR3 sequence: CASSQDTGAYSYEQYF.

The chain has TRBV11-1 and TRBJ2-1; TCRdb reports TRBD2, a call that lacks DNA to check it against. The CDR3 covers 19 residues. CDR1 is SGHAT and CDR2 is FQDESV in the germline V gene (reference sequence). This CDR3 reads CASSPYNIAGGLFYNEQFF.